These 14 T cell receptor beta chains originate from one sample sequenced in a study of shared clonotypes between healthy human individuals (dated by TCRdb to about 2020). Receptor libraries were prepared by the immunoSEQ multiplex PCR assay. TCRdb holds this immuneACCESS table with in-frame rearrangements only. Some clones are missing; in checked studies, unresolved V genes explain under half, and the rest has no known cause. For this sample there are 2 million to 2.5 million clones; 85% to 95% appear just once. The biggest ten clones account for 0.39% of the sample. Source material: naive CD4+ T cells from PBMCs. What the cell subset or site label conveys for this sample: CD45RA+ positively selected. The receptor source for this set is a man between 18 and 29 years old in good health. Some clones in this sample may be carry-over from other donors' samples.

A few counts support this clone. The V and J genes are TRBV2 and TRBJ1-5, with 8 bases matching TRBD1. The ends lost 6 bases at V and 7 bases at J; junction bases unmatched: 5. The CDR3 runs to 13 residues. The germline CDR1 and CDR2 sequences are SNHLY and FYNNEI. For the CDR3, the DNA is TGTGCCAGCAGGGACAGGGCTAGCCAGCCCCAGCATTTT. It yields the protein CASRDRASQPQHF.

J is TRBJ2-1 and V is TRBV11-3, with 10 bases fitting TRBD2. CDR3 length equals 13 residues. J gave up 5 bases and V 11 bases, and 6 bases lay outside the gene matches. Germline lookup yields CDR1 SGHNT and CDR2 YENEEA. CDR3 nucleotide sequence: TGTGCCTCCGGGACTAGCGTCGACAATGAGCAGTTCTTC. It specifies CASGTSVDNEQFF.

This chain joins TRBV7-2 and TRBJ2-7; no firm D call. The length of the CDR3 is 16 residues. V was shortened by 3 bases and J by 6 bases, with 21 bases between the two germline ends. In germline, CDR1 is SGHTA, CDR2 FQGNSA. Written as DNA, the CDR3 is TGTGCCAGCAGCTTCGGACCCCAGCTAATCCAGCGCGAGCAGTACTTC. Its protein is CASSFGPQLIQREQYF.

The DNA of the CDR3 is TGCGCCAGCAGCACCGACCCAGGGGGTAATGAAAAACTGTTTTTT. Protein product: CASSTDPGGNEKLFF. J is TRBJ1-4 and V is TRBV5-1, with 7 bases matching TRBD1. The germline CDR1 and CDR2 sequences are SGHRS and YFSETQ. The CDR3 consists of 15 residues. J lost 4 bases, V lost 4 bases, and 7 bases had no gene match.

This clone occurred once. The chain uses TRBV5-1 and TRBJ2-5; D remains ambiguous. Germline CDR1 and CDR2: SGHRS and YFSETQ. Trimming left V 0 bases short and J 1 base short, with 7 bases between. The CDR3 extends over 14 amino acids. The CDR3 coding sequence is TGCGCCAGCAGCTTGGGCCATATCCAAGAGACCCAGTACTTC. This gives the protein CASSLGHIQETQYF.

The chain carries TRBV28 and TRBJ2-1; 12 bases are shared with TRBD2. The V and J ends lost 7 bases and 10 bases, in that order; junction bases with no gene match: 14. Germline V gene sequence: CDR1 MDHEN, CDR2 SYDVKM. The CDR3 consists of 16 residues. In DNA, the CDR3 is TGTGCCAGCAAGTACTCATTTTCTAGCGGGAGGGGAGAGCAGTTCTTC. Encoded protein: CASKYSFSSGRGEQFF.

This chain links TRBV5-1 with TRBJ2-2, with 8 bases matching TRBD1. J gave up 5 bases and V 5 bases, and 14 bases lay outside the gene matches. Germline assignment: CDR1 SGHRS and CDR2 YFSETQ. The CDR3 has 17 residues. CDR3 coding DNA: TGCGCCAGCAGTCGAGACAGGGGACCTTCCCTAACCGGGGAGCTGTTTTTT. Its translation: CASSRDRGPSLTGELFF.

The chain uses TRBV29-1 and TRBJ2-7; possibly TRBD2 for D (5 bases). Germline V gene lookup returns CDR1 SQVTM and CDR2 ANQGSEA. V was trimmed by 1 base and J by 0 bases, leaving 13 bases between them. This CDR3 has 15 residues. This CDR3 is CSVEGGSGSSYEQYF. The DNA for the CDR3 is TGCAGCGTTGAAGGAGGGTCAGGCAGCTCCTACGAGCAGTACTTC.

V gene TRBV28 combines with J gene TRBJ2-5; 8 bases are shared with TRBD2. The CDR3 extends over 14 amino acids. Germline V lookup: CDR1 MDHEN, CDR2 SYDVKM. V lost 5 bases to trimming and J lost 5 bases; unmatched junction nucleotides: 7. The CDR3 DNA is TGTGCCAGCAGTCGACAAGCGGGGGTTGAGACCCAGTACTTC. It specifies CASSRQAGVETQYF.

V gene TRBV5-6 combines with J gene TRBJ2-1; possibly TRBD1 or TRBD2 for D (5 bases each). Germline assignment: CDR1 SGHDT and CDR2 YYEEEE. CDR3 size: 13 residues. The germline V and J ends were trimmed by 4 bases and 9 bases, with 14 bases remaining between them. The CDR3 loop reads CASSRGPRIEQFF. The DNA for the CDR3 is TGTGCCAGCAGCCGGGGACCGCGAATTGAGCAGTTCTTC.

The V gene is TRBV10-2, the J gene TRBJ1-1; D gene uncertain. The CDR3 totals 17 residues. Per the germline V gene, CDR1 is WSHSY and CDR2 is SAAADI. Trimming took 3 bases from V and 0 from J, leaving 17 bases between them. In DNA form, the CDR3 reads TGCGCCAGCAGTGACCTTGGCATCAAGCCGATGAACACTGAAGCTTTCTTT. This gives the protein CASSDLGIKPMNTEAFF.

The chain has TRBV2 and TRBJ2-7; 8 bases are a match to TRBD1. This CDR3 region has 14 residues. The V gene's germline CDR1 is SNHLY and CDR2 FYNNEI. The V and J ends lost 4 bases and 4 bases, in that order; junction bases with no gene match: 6. CDR3 residues: CASSVRTGMYEQYF. CDR3 bases: TGTGCCAGCAGTGTCAGGACAGGGATGTACGAGCAGTACTTC.

V is TRBV7-8 and J is TRBJ2-3, with TRBD2 matching 8 bases. The V gene's germline CDR1 is SGHVS and CDR2 FQNEAQ. Germline trimming cut 0 bases from V and 2 bases from J; bases unmatched to any gene: 7. The CDR3 is made up of 17 amino acids. The CDR3 bases are TGTGCCAGCAGCTTAGCGCGACTAGCGATGCCCACAGATACGCAGTATTTT. This translates into CASSLARLAMPTDTQYF.

This clone came up a few times. The chain uses TRBV7-9 and TRBJ1-5; 9 bases agree with TRBD1. This CDR3 is 18 amino acids long. The germline V gene encodes CDR1 SEHNR and CDR2 FQNEAQ (reference sequence). The junction had 13 bases not matched to a gene; V was cut back by 5 bases and J by 2 bases. The CDR3, as DNA: TGTGCCAGCAGCGCAGGACAGGGGATGGGCAGGGGCAATCAGCCCCAGCATTTT. Translating it yields CASSAGQGMGRGNQPQHF. The full variable domain, rest sourced from reference TRBV7-9 and TRBJ1-5, is DTGVSQNPRHKITKRGQNVTFRCDPISEHNRLYWYRQTLGQGPEFLTYFQNEAQLEKSRLLSDRFSAERPKGSFSTLEIQRTEQGDSAMYLCASSAGQGMGRGNQPQHFGDGTRLSIL.